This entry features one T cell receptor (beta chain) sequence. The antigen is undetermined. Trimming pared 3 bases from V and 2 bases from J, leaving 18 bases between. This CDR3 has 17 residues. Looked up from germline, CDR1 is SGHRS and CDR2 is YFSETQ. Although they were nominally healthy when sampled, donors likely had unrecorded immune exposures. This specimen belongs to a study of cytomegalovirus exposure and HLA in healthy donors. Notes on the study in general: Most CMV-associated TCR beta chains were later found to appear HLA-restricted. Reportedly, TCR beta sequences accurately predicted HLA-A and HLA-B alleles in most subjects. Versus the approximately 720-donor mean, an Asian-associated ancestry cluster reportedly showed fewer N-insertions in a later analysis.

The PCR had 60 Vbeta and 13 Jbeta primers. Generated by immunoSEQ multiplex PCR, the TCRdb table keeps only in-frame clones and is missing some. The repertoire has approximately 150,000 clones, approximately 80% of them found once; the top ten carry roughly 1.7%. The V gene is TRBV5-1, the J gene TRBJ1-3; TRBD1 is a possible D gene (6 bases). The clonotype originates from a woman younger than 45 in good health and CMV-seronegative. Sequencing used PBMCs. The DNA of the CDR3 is TGCGCCAGCAGCTCGGTAGCTGCAACAGGGCCTGGAAACACCATATATTTT. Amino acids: CASSSVAATGPGNTIYF.